The present entry profiles one TCR beta chain with its context. The antigen remains unidentified. Sequencing used immunoSEQ multiplex PCR; TCRdb keeps in-frame clones, though not all of them. The table lists approximately 36,000 clones, more than 75% of them singletons. Looked up from germline, CDR1 is MNHNS and CDR2 is SASEGT. The germline V and J ends were trimmed by 2 bases and 7 bases, with 11 bases remaining between them. This CDR3 has 13 amino acids. This sample was included in a study of PD-L1 blockade in urothelial cancer. At the level of the study: Atezolizumab therapy began for patients at some point between 2013 and 2014, dosed at 1,200 mg intravenously every 3 weeks. Patients' prior chemotherapy regimens numbered 0 to 3. Study-wide findings and caveats: Enhanced expansion of tumor-associated blood clones at 3 weeks characterized durable-benefit patients.

Time point specified: peripheral blood 6 weeks after treatment start. The origin of this receptor is a man between 35 and 55 years old with urothelial cancer. The chain recombines TRBV6-1 with TRBJ1-1; TRBD1 is a possible D gene (5 bases). This sample comprised PBMCs, obtained around atezolizumab (anti-PD-L1) treatment. CDR3 nucleotide sequence: TGTGCCAGCAGTGAACTGGTGGGGGGTGAAGCTTTCTTT. Translating it yields CASSELVGGEAFF.